Below are 11 T cell receptor beta chains sequenced from a single sample in a study of blood T cell repertoires in COVID-19. TCRdb's copy holds only in-frame clones and misses some; the assay was immunoSEQ multiplex PCR. The sample includes under 300,000 clones, about 89% seen only once; the top ten take approximately 2%. Sequenced input: PBMCs or T cells enriched from blood (not recorded which). All receptors derive from a woman aged 18-29 years who had recovered from COVID-19.

The chain links TRBV5-6 to TRBJ1-1; no clear D. Germline V CDR1 and CDR2: SGHDT, YYEEEE. The germline V and J ends were trimmed by 0 bases and 0 bases, with 9 bases remaining between them. This CDR3 has 15 amino acids. CDR3: CASSLVTVLNTEAFF. For the CDR3, the DNA is TGTGCCAGCAGCTTGGTCACAGTTCTGAACACTGAAGCTTTCTTT.

The V call is TRBV7-8, the J call TRBJ2-2; possible D gene TRBD1, 6 bases. This CDR3 region has 16 residues. V lost 4 bases and J 6 bases, leaving 18 bases between the germline ends. Per germline, CDR1 SGHVS and CDR2 FQNEAQ. CDR3 protein: CASSSPRDKNSGELFF. In DNA, the CDR3 is TGTGCCAGCAGCTCCCCCCGGGACAAAAATTCCGGGGAGCTGTTTTTT.

The J gene is TRBJ1-2, the V gene TRBV29-1, with D possibly TRBD1 on 6 matching bases. The V and J ends lost 5 bases and 4 bases respectively, with 14 bases between them. This CDR3 has 13 amino acids. CDR1 and CDR2 from the germline V gene are SQVTM and ANQGSEA. The CDR3 coding sequence is TGCAGCGTTCCCCGGGACAACGGCTATGGCTACACCTTC. It encodes CSVPRDNGYGYTF.

The chain uses TRBV7-6 and TRBJ2-7; a possible D gene is TRBD2 (6 bases). Germline values: CDR1 SGHVS, CDR2 FNYEAQ. The CDR3 spans 15 residues. The V and J ends lost 1 base and 2 bases respectively, with 12 bases between them. In DNA, the CDR3 is TGTGCCAGCAGCTTAGGTCCGGGGGACCCCTACGAGCAGTACTTC. It translates to CASSLGPGDPYEQYF. Supplemented by reference TRBV7-6 and TRBJ2-7, the full variable domain reads GAGVSQSPRYKVTKRGQDVALRCDPISGHVSLYWYRQALGQGPEFLTYFNYEAQQDKSGLPNDRFSAERPEGSISTLTIQRTEQRDSAMYRCASSLGPGDPYEQYFGPGTRLTVT.

The V gene is TRBV19, the J gene TRBJ2-1; 12 bases line up with TRBD2. The CDR3 length is 15 residues. Germline trimming cut 6 bases from V and 4 bases from J; bases unmatched to any gene: 4. Germline V gives CDR1 LNHDA, CDR2 SQIVND (reference sequence). In nucleotides, the CDR3 is TGTGCCAGTAGACTAGCGGGGGGACTTTACAATGAGCAGTTCTTC. Translating it yields CASRLAGGLYNEQFF.

CDR3 residues: CASSTEGTGGWETQYF. CDR3 nucleotide sequence: TGCGCCAGCAGCACCGAAGGGACAGGGGGCTGGGAGACCCAGTACTTC. V and J are TRBV5-1 and TRBJ2-5; 12 positions agree with TRBD1. Germline V lookup: CDR1 SGHRS, CDR2 YFSETQ. Trimming removed 4 bases from V and 5 bases from J; junction bases left unmatched: 9. The length of the CDR3 is 16 residues.

The rearrangement links TRBV3-1 (or the pseudogene TRBV3-2) to TRBJ2-3, with 8 bases identical to TRBD2. V lost 1 base and J lost 2; bases outside the gene matches: 5. The CDR3 is made up of 16 amino acids. The V gene's germline CDR1 is LGHDT and CDR2 YNNKEL (reference sequence). CDR3 DNA sequence: TGTGCCAGCAGCCAAGGGGTAGCGGGAAACACAGATACGCAGTATTTT. Protein product: CASSQGVAGNTDTQYF.

This clone was seen more than once but under ten times. V gene TRBV7-3 combines with J gene TRBJ1-2; perhaps TRBD1 as D (6 bases). Trimming took off 0 bases at V and 6 bases at J, with 8 bases between the two ends. The CDR3 is 13 residues long. Germline V gene data show CDR1 as SGHTA and CDR2 as FQGTGA. The CDR3 here is CASSLTRQDGYTF. As DNA, the CDR3 is TGTGCCAGCAGCTTAACCCGACAGGATGGCTACACCTTC.

This clone was recorded only once. The chain combines TRBV24-1 with TRBJ1-1, with D tentatively TRBD1 (5 bases). The germline V gene has CDR1 KGHDR and CDR2 SFDVKD. The V end was cut by 7 bases, the J end by 7 bases, with 15 bases between. The CDR3 length is 13 residues. CDR3 residues: CATSPLGGNEAFF. The CDR3 bases are TGTGCCACCAGCCCACTCGGGGGGAATGAAGCTTTCTTT.

The rearrangement uses TRBV4-1 and TRBJ1-4; perhaps TRBD1 as D (5 bases). The V and J ends lost 3 bases and 3 bases respectively, with 11 bases between them. CDR1 is MGHRA, CDR2 YSYEKL, per germline. The CDR3 has 15 residues. The DNA for the CDR3 is TGCGCCAGCAGCCATCCAGCGGGACCTAATGAAAAACTGTTTTTT. Amino acids: CASSHPAGPNEKLFF.

The chain recombines TRBV6-6 with TRBJ2-7; no firm D call. The germline gives CDR1 MNHNY, CDR2 SVGAGI (reference sequence). CDR3 length equals 12 residues. Trimming pared 6 bases from V and 1 base from J, leaving 7 bases between. As DNA, the CDR3 is TGTGCCAGCAGAGGAGATTCCTACGAGCAGTACTTC. Protein sequence: CASRGDSYEQYF.